One sample yielded the 3 T cell receptor beta chains listed below, sequenced in a study of CD8 T cells in ankylosing spondylitis. These receptors lack a known antigen. General study results and limits: There was a TCR beta motif, made of several highly homologous variants, that appeared characteristic of ankylosing spondylitis blood.

TCRdb processed the 5' RACE reads anew with MiXCR; each CDR3 protein has one entry. The sample contains 470,000 or so distinct CDR3 sequences, roughly 27% of which appear only once. Source material: blood, either unsorted or a sorted T cell fraction (not recorded which). The receptors come from a male donor with ankylosing spondylitis.

This chain joins TRBV20-1 and TRBJ1-1, with TRBD1 matching 7 bases. V lost 1 base, J lost 4 bases, and 6 bases stayed unmatched. Germline values: CDR1 DFQATT, CDR2 SNEGSKA (reference sequence). The CDR3 extends over 14 amino acids. In DNA, the CDR3 is TGCAGTGCTAGAGTCCACAGGGGATCCACTGAAGCTTTCTTT. The encoded protein is CSARVHRGSTEAFF.

This clonotype has a handful of counts. This sequence joins TRBV24-1 and TRBJ2-1; D is unclear. The CDR3 has 12 amino acids. Trimming cost V 0 bases and J 13 bases, with 9 bases left between them. CDR1 is KGHDR and CDR2 is SFDVKD in the germline V gene. The CDR3 DNA reads TGTGCCACCAGTGATTTGGGACCCAACCAGTTCTTC. Translation: CATSDLGPNQFF.

The gene calls are TRBV20-1 and TRBJ2-1; 7 bases line up with TRBD2. Germline assignment: CDR1 DFQATT and CDR2 SNEGSKA (reference sequence). The ends lost 5 bases at V and 0 bases at J; junction bases unmatched: 7. The CDR3 is made up of 15 amino acids. CDR3 in amino acids: CSAPSRGNSYNEQFF. The CDR3 region has the DNA TGCAGTGCTCCCTCGCGGGGGAACTCCTACAATGAGCAGTTCTTC.